This TCR beta chain appears in the sequencing data of a study of beta chain features in type 1 diabetes. Study-wide results and limits: Patients with Type 1 diabetes showed moderately but significantly shorter TCRB CDR3s in all four CD4+ subsets.

Trimming stripped 1 base from V and 8 bases from J, with 13 bases between. The CDR3 runs 15 residues. CDR1 and CDR2 from the germline V gene are SGHRS and YFSETQ. Only a few counts were recorded for this clone. As yet, its antigen is unknown. The isolated RNA, all of it, was reverse transcribed, so expressed TCRB transcripts were what got sequenced. Libraries were prepared by immunoSEQ multiplex PCR; TCRdb keeps only in-frame clonotypes and omits some of them. The repertoire holds 350,000 to 450,000 clones, with roughly an eighth as singletons. The V call is TRBV5-1, the J call TRBJ1-6; D remains ambiguous. Sequences were obtained from naive CD4+ T cells from blood. This receptor was taken from a young woman with type 1 diabetes. The DNA for the CDR3 is TGCGCCAGCAGCTTGAAGCCCCCCGGGGATTCACCCCTCCACTTT. This sequence encodes CASSLKPPGDSPLHF.